This TCR beta chain comes out of a study of blood T cell repertoires in COVID-19. The method was immunoSEQ multiplex PCR; TCRdb's version includes in-frame clones alone and lacks a portion of them. In the table there are around 250,000 clones, about 80% of which are singletons. V lost 5 bases and J 1 base, leaving 11 bases between the germline ends. Germline CDR1 is MNHEY and CDR2 is SMNVEV (reference sequence). This CDR3 has 14 residues. The V and J genes are TRBV27 and TRBJ1-2; perhaps TRBD1 as D (5 bases). The specimen sequenced was PBMCs or T cells enriched from blood (not recorded which). The source is a young man with acute COVID-19. CDR3 DNA: TGTGCCAGCAGTGCGCGACAGAATAACTATGGCTACACCTTC. It specifies CASSARQNNYGYTF.